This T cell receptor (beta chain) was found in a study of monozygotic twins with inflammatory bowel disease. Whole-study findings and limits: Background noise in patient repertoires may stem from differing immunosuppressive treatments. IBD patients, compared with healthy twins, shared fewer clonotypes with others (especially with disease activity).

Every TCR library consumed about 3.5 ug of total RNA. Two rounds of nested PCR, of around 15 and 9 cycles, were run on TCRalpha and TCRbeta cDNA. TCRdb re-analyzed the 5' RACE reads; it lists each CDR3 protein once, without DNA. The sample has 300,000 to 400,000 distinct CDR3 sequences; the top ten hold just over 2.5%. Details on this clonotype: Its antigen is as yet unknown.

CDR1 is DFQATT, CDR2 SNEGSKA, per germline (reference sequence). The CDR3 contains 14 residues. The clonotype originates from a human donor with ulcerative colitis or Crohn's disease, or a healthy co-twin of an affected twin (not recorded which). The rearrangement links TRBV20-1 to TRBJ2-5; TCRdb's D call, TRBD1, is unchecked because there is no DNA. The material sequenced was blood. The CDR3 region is CSARGGGPQETQYF.